Reported below is one TCR beta chain. Its antigen is unidentified. The data derive from a study of T cells after yellow fever vaccination. The CDR3 extends over 16 amino acids. Trimming cost V 8 bases and J 3 bases, with 23 bases left between them. Study conclusions and caveats: Clonotypes appearing in both CD4 and CD8 compartments existed, and their share was small. Most primary-vaccination clones reappeared after the booster (about 97% CD4, around 88% CD8). Faster peaking, at day 5 versus 15, marked a secondary response that was weaker.

One entry per CDR3 protein, called by TCRdb with MiXCR from the 5' RACE reads. Here the sample spans hundreds of thousands of distinct CDR3 sequences, around an eighth being singletons. This sequence was found in a man aged 18-30 years who received the YFV17D yellow fever vaccine. The source material was CD4+ T cells sorted from PBMCs, sampled 15 days after the yellow fever booster vaccination. This rearrangement joins TRBV23-1 to TRBJ2-7; D is tentatively TRBD1 or TRBD2 (6 bases each). TRBV23-1 is an ORF, with its function uncertain. CDR3 coding DNA: TGCGCCAGCCAAGGGGGGAGACAGGAAACTCTCTACGAGCAGTACGTC. It encodes CASQGGRQETLYEQYV.